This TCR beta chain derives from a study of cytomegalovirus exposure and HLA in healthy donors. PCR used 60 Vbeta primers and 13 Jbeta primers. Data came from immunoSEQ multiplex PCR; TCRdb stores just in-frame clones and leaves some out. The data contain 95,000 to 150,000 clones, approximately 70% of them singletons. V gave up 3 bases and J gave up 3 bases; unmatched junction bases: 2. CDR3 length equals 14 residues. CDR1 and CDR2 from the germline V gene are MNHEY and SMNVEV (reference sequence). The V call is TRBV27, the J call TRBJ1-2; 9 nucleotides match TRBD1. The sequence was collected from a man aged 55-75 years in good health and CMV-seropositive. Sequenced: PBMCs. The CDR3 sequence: CASSFWDRDYGYTF. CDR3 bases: TGTGCCAGCAGTTTTTGGGACAGGGACTATGGCTACACCTTC.